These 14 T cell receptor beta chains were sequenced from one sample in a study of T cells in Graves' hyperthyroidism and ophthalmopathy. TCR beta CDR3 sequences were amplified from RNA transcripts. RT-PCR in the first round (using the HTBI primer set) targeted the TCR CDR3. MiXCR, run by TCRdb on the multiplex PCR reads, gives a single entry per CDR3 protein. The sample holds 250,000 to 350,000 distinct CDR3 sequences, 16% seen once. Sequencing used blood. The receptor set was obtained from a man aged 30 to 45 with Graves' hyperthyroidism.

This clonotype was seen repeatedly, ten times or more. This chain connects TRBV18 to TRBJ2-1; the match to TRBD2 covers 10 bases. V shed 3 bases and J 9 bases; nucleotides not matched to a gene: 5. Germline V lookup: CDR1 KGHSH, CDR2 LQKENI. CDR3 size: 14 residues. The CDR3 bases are TGTGCCAGCTCACCCGGGACTAGCGATATTGAGCAGTTCTTC. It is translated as CASSPGTSDIEQFF.

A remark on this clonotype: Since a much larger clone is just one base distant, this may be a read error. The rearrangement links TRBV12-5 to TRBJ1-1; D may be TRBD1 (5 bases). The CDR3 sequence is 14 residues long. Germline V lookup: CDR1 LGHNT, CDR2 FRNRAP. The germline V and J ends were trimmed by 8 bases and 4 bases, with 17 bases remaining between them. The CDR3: CASSYYGGGTEAFF. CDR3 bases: TGTGCTAGTTCTTACTACGGGGGAGGCACTGAAGCTTTCTTT.

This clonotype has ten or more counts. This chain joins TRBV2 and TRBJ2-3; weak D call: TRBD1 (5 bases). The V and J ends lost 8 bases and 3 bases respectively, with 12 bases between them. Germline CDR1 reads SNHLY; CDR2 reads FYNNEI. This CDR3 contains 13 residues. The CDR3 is CASGFQGTDTQYF. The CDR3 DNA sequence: TGTGCCAGCGGTTTCCAGGGAACAGATACGCAGTATTTT.

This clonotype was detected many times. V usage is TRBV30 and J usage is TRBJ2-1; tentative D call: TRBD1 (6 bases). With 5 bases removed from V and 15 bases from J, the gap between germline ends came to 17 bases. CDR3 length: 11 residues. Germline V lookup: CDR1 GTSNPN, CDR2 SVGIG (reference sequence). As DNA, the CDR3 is TGTGCCTGGGGACCCTGGGAAGGGGGGTTCTTC. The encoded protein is CAWGPWEGGFF.

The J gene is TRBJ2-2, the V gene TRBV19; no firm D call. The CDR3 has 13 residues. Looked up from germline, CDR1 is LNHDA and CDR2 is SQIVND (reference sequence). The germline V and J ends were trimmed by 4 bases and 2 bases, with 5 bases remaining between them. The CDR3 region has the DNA TGTGCCAGTAGTACCACAAACACCGGGGAGCTGTTTTTT. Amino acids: CASSTTNTGELFF.

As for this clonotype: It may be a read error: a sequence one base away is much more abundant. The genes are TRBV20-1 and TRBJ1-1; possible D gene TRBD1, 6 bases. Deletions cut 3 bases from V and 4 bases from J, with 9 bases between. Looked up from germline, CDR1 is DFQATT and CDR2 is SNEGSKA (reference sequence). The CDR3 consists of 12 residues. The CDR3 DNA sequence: TGCAGTGCTAGGGAGGGGGGCACTGAAGCTTTCTTT. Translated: CSAREGGTEAFF.

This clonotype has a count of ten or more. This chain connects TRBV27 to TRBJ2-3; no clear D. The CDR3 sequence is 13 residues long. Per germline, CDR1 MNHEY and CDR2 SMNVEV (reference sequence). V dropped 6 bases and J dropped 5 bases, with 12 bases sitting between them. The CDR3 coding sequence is TGTGCCAGCAGCCACTATGCGAGAGATACGCAGTATTTT. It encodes CASSHYARDTQYF.

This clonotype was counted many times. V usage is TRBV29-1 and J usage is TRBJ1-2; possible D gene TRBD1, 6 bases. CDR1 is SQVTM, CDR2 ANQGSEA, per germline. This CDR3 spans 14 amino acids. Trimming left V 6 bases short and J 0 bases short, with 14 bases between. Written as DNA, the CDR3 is TGCAGCGTGTCTACCAGGGGATCTAACTATGGCTACACCTTC. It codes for CSVSTRGSNYGYTF.

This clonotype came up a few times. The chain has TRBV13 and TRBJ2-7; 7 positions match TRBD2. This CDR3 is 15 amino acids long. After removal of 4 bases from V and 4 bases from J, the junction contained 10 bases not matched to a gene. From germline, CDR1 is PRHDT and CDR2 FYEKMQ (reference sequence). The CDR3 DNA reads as TGTGCCAGCAGCTCCCGGGCTAGCGGTTTTTACGAGCAGTACTTC. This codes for CASSSRASGFYEQYF.

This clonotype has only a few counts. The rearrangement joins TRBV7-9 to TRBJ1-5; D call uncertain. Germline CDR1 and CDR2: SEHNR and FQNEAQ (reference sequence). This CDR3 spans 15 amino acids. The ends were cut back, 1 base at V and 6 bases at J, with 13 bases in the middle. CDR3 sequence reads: CASSLDGEGGQPQHF. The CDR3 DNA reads TGTGCCAGCAGCTTAGATGGGGAAGGCGGTCAGCCCCAGCATTTT. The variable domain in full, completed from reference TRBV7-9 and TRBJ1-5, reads DTGVSQNPRHKITKRGQNVTFRCDPISEHNRLYWYRQTLGQGPEFLTYFQNEAQLEKSRLLSDRFSAERPKGSFSTLEIQRTEQGDSAMYLCASSLDGEGGQPQHFGDGTRLSIL.

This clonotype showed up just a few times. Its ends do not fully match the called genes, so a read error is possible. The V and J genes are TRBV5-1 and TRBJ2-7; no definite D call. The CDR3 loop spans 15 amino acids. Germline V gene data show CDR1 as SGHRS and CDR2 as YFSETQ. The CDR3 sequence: CASSPSWTESSEQYF. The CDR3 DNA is TGCGCCAGCAGCCCTTCCTGGACGGAATCCTCCGAGCAGTACTTC.

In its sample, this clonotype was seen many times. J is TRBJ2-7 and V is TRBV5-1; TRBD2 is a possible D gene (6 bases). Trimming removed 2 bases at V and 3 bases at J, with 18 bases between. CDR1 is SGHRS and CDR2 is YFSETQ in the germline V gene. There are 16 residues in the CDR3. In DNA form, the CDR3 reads TGCGCCAGCAGCTTAACGACCGGCGGGGTGGTCTACGAGCAGTACTTC. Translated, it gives CASSLTTGGVVYEQYF.

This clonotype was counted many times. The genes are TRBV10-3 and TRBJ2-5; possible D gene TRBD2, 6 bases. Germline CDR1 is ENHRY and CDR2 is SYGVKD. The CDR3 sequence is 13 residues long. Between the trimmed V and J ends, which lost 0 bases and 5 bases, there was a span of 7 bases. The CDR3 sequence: CAISESSGETQYF. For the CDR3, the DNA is TGTGCCATCAGTGAGTCTAGCGGCGAGACCCAGTACTTC.

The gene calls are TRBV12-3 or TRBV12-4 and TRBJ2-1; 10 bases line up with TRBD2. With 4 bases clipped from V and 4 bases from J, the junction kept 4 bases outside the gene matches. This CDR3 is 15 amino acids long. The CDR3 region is CASSSLAGVYNEQFF. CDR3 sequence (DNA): TGTGCCAGCAGTTCGCTAGCGGGAGTGTACAATGAGCAGTTCTTC.